This TCR beta chain was captured by sequencing in a study of blood T cells in healthy people across ages (dated by TCRdb to between 2014 and 2017). Regarding the study in general: In model experiments, template switching captured about one uniquely barcoded TCR beta cDNA molecule for every two T cells. The study measured age-related changes in TCR beta repertoire diversity using deep sequencing normalized with unique cDNA molecular identifiers. The donors were divided into four age groups: young (average around 16 years), middle-aged (about 40), aged (about 61) and long-lived (about 80). The study analyzed two additional independent replicas of 1 million unique cDNA reads from the same blood draw for two donors, one aged 18 to 29 and one aged 80 or older. On the study overall, not on this receptor specifically: A strong correlation was found between observed TCR beta diversity and the percentage of naive T cells measured by flow cytometry. Estimates of total diversity based on one million sequenced T cells were considered lower bounds and underestimates. Because donor CMV infection status was unknown, age-related changes in expanded clonotypes were potentially confounded. The long-lived group showed more naive CD4+ T cells, fewer expanded clones and increased TCR diversity than the aged group, suggesting age selection. Since profiling was done on bulk unsorted PBMCs, naive and antigen-experienced compartments could not be conclusively compared. As age increased, observed TCR beta diversity per million T cells dropped in a roughly linear way, and a significant reduction was already evident by age 40.

On this clonotype: Its antigen target is currently unknown. Per-base qualities were not stored, and no clone one base away is much larger.

CDR1 and CDR2 were assigned from the germline V gene as SQVTM and ANQGSEA. Trimmed from V: 7 bases; trimmed from J: 3 bases; junction bases lacking a gene match: 7. The CDR3 numbers 14 residues from cysteine through phenylalanine. Just the 42-base CDR3 DNA is kept, in frame starting at base 1. Library construction relied on 5' RACE. Sequenced using an Illumina HiSeq 2500. A second PCR of roughly 7 to 11 cycles was performed with a sample-barcoded 5' primer and a J-beta primer mix. A template-switch 5' adaptor carrying 12 random nucleotides introduced a unique molecular identifier onto each TCR beta cDNA molecule. At least 2.5 million CDR3-containing paired-end reads were obtained from each sample. The Mint cDNA synthesis kit, primed by a TRBC-specific oligonucleotide, was used to synthesize first-strand cDNA from all RNA. After uracil-DNA glycosylase treatment, a first 18-cycle PCR used universal primers M1SS and BC2_uni_R on all cDNA. The published analysis was carried out like this. Normalization of each sample was performed by random selection of 1 million high-quality reads, each carrying a distinct molecular identifier. Instead of being binned into consensus sequences, reads that shared molecular identifiers were thrown out. MiTCR, set to a Q25 quality threshold and the strictest error-elimination algorithm, was used for CDR3 identification, clonotype clustering and error correction. A nonparametric unseen species model with Euler transformation was used to estimate lower-bound total TCR beta diversity. TCRdb reanalyzed the raw reads on its own, using fastp at Q25 for trimming and MiXCR for clone calling, and kept in-frame beta chains. Rows are unified per CDR3 protein, each entry keeping the most common DNA and genes. The V and J calls reflect TCRdb's pipeline rather than the authors' work. For this sample the table gives around 820,000 distinct CDR3 sequences, of which 25% were detected only once. Of the sample, under 4.5% is held by the ten largest clones.

The donors were a few dozen Caucasian individuals from Russia, aged 6 to 90 years, who were systemically healthy. Each donor gave 9.5 to 10 milliliters of peripheral blood, drawn into EDTA-treated Vacutainer tubes. PBMCs were isolated by Ficoll-Paque density-gradient centrifugation, with at least 6.5 million obtained per sample. Total RNA was extracted from PBMCs with Trizol reagent, with at least 5.5 micrograms obtained per sample. For every donor, flow cytometry on a PBMC aliquot measured the percentage of naive CD45RAhigh/CD27high T cells. The data also belong to a second study, concerning T cells of mothers and their children. The second investigation adds: The donors were nine systemically healthy Caucasian individuals, made up of three mothers and their six children. cDNA synthesis used all of the extracted RNA, with roughly 1.5 ug of RNA in each 15 ul reaction. In the second PCR, the M1S primer added sample barcodes and 2-4 random nucleotides. Over 8.5 million TCR beta CDR3 reads were obtained for each mother, and around 3 million reads were obtained for each child. Thymic selection similarly shapes TCR recombination output in related and unrelated pairs, with minor effect from inherited differences. Normalized repertoire overlap was always found to be slightly, but never significantly, higher in related mother-child pairs than in unrelated mother-child pairs. No persistent microchimeric T cell clones were detected, at a sensitivity of approximately 100 clones per million clonotypes. The study used deep NGS to compare TCR beta repertoires of mothers and children, seeking features distinguishing related mother-child pairs from unrelated individuals. The mean age was 40 +/- 4 years for the mothers and around 10 +/- 4 years for the children. After adapter ligation was performed with NEBNext reagents, the libraries were sequenced on an Illumina HiSeq 2000 with 100+100 nt paired-end reads. Mother and child libraries were prepared a month apart and sequenced in separate runs to prevent cross-contamination. Each donor had between roughly 450,000 and 2,100,000 distinct TCR beta clonotypes identified. Naive TCR beta clonotypes were estimated from low-frequency clonotypes matched to each donor's FACS-determined naive share, without sorting.

This clonotype was sampled from a boy between 5 and 17 years old in good health. Sequencing used blood. Recombination joined TRBV29-1 with TRBJ2-1, with TRBD1 identical over 9 junction bases. In nucleotide form, the sequence is TGCAGCGCCGATACAGGGGGCCTCTACAATGAGCAGTTCTTC. Its translation is CSADTGGLYNEQFF.